This entry features one T cell receptor beta chain sequence. Antigen specificity is unknown. These data belong to a study of T cell responses to AZD1222 COVID-19 vaccine. Points from the study as a whole: No repertoire was sampled before or during the peak T cell response, only after it. White British ancestry dominated among donors, who included more females, and clonal diversity was possibly underestimated. Nearly half of unique spike-specific TCRs reportedly avoided B.1.351 and B.1.1.7 mutated regions. Once two AZD1222 doses were given, Spike-specific TCR breadth and depth went up.

The CDR3 contains 16 residues. Trimming removed 2 bases from V and 0 bases from J, with 8 bases in between. CDR1 and CDR2 from the germline V gene are MDHEN and SYDVKM. The protocol was immunoSEQ multiplex PCR, while the TCRdb copy is restricted to in-frame clones and leaves out a portion. The data hold 150,000 to 200,000 clones, with 88% observed a single time. The gene calls are TRBV28 and TRBJ2-6, with D hard to call. The receptor's source is an adult who received the AZD1222 COVID-19 vaccine. Here the sequenced sample was peripheral blood, taken 28 days after the second AZD1222 dose. The CDR3 region is CASSLGRNSGANVLTF. In DNA, the CDR3 is TGTGCCAGCAGTTTAGGTCGGAACTCTGGGGCCAACGTCCTGACTTTC.